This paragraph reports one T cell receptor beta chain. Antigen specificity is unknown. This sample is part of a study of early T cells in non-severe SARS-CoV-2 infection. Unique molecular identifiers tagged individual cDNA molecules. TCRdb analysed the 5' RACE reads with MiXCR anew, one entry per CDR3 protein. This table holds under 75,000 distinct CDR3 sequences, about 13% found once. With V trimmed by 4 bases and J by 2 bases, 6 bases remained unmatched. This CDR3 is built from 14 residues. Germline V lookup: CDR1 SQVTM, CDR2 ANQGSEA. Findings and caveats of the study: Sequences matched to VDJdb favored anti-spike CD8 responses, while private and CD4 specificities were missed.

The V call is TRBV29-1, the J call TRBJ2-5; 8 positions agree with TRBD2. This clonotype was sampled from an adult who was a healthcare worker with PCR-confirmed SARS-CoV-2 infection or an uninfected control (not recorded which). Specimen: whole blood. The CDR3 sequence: CSVALGGGQETQYF. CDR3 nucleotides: TGCAGCGTTGCCCTAGGCGGGGGGCAAGAGACCCAGTACTTC.